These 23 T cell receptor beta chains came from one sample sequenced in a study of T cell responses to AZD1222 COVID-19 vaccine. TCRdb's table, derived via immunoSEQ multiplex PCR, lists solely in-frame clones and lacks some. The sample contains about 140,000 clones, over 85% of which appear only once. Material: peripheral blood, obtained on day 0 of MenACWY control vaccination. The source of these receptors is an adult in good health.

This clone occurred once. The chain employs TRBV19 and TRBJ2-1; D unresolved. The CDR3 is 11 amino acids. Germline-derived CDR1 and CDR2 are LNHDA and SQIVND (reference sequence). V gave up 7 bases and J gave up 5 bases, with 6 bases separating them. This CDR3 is CASTKHNEQFF. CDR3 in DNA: TGTGCCAGTACCAAGCACAATGAGCAGTTCTTC.

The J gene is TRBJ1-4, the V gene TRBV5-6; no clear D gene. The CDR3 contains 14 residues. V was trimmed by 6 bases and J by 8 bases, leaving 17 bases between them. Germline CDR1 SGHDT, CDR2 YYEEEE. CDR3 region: CASTYGLWSEKLFF. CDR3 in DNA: TGTGCCAGCACCTACGGGCTGTGGAGCGAAAAACTGTTTTTT.

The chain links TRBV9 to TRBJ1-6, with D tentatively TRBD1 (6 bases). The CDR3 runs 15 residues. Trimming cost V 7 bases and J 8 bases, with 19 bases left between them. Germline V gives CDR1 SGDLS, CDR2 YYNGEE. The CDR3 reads CASSQQGLLDSPLHF. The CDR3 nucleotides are TGTGCCAGCTCACAACAGGGTTTATTGGATTCACCCCTCCACTTT.

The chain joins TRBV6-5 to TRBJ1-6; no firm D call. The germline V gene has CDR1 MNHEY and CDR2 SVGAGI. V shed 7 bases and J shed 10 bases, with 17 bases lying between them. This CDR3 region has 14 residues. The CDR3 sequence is CASTQSRVESPLHF. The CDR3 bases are TGTGCCAGCACCCAGTCTAGGGTTGAATCACCCCTCCACTTT.

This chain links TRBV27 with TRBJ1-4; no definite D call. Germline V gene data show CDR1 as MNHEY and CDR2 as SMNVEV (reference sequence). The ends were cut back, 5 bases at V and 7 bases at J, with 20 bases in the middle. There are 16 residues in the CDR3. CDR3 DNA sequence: TGTGCCAGCAGTCCAGATCAAGGGCCATCGGGTGAAAAACTGTTTTTT. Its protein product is CASSPDQGPSGEKLFF.

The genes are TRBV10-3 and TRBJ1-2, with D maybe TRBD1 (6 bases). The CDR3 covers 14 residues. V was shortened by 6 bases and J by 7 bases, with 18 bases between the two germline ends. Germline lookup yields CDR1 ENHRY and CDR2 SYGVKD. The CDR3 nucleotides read TGTGCCATCAGACCACAGGGTTTAGGTAGTGGCTACACCTTC. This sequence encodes CAIRPQGLGSGYTF.

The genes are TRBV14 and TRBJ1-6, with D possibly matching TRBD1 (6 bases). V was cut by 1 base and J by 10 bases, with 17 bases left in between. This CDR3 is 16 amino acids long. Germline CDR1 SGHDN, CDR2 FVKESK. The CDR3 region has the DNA TGTGCCAGCAGCCAAGTGGCGGGGGCGCCTCAATCACCCCTCCACTTT. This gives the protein CASSQVAGAPQSPLHF. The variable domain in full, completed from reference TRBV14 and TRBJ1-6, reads EAGVTQFPSHSVIEKGQTVTLRCDPISGHDNLYWYRRVMGKEIKFLLHFVKESKQDESGMPNNRFLAERTGGTYSTLKVQPAELEDSGVYFCASSQVAGAPQSPLHFGNGTRLTVT.

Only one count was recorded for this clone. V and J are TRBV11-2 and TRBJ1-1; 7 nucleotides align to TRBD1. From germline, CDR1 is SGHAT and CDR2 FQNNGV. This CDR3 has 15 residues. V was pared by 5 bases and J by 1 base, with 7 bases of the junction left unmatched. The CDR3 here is CASSQQGRRNTEAFF. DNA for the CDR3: TGTGCCAGCAGCCAACAGGGGCGGCGGAACACTGAAGCTTTCTTT.

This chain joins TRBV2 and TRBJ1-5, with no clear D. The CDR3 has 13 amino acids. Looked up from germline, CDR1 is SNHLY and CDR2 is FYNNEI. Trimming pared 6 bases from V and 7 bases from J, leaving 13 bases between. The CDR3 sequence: CASSASMGQPQHF. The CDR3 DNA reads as TGTGCCAGCAGCGCTTCCATGGGGCAGCCCCAGCATTTT.

In DNA form, the CDR3 reads TGTGCCAGCAGCCGGACAGGGACTCAAGGCTACACCTTC. Translation gives CASSRTGTQGYTF. This sequence joins TRBV5-4 and TRBJ1-2; 8 bases align to TRBD1. CDR1 and CDR2 from the germline V gene are SGHNT and YYREEE (reference sequence). V lost 4 bases and J lost 8; bases outside the gene matches: 7. This CDR3 is 13 amino acids long.

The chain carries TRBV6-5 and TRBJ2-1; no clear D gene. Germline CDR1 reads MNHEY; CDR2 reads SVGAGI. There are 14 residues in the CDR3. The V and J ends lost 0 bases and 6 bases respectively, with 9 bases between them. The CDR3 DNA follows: TGTGCCAGCAGTTACTCGTTCACGGCCAATGAGCAGTTCTTC. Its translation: CASSYSFTANEQFF.

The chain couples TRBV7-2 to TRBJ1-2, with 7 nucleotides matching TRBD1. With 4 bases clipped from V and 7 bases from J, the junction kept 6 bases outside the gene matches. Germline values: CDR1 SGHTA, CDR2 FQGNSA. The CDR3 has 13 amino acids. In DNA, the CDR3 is TGTGCCAGCAGCTCCCGACAGGGACTTGGCTACACCTTC. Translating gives CASSSRQGLGYTF.

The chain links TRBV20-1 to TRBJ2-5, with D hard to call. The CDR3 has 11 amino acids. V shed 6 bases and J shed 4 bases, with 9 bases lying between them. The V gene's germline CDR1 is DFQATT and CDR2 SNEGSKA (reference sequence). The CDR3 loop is CSAHGGETQYF. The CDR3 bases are TGCAGTGCACACGGTGGAGAGACCCAGTACTTC.

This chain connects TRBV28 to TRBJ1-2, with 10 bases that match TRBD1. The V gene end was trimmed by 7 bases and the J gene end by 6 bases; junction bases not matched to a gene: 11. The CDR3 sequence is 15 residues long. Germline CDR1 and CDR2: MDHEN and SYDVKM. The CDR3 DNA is TGTGCCAGCACCAGACTGGGACAGGGGAGCGATGGCTACACCTTC. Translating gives CASTRLGQGSDGYTF.

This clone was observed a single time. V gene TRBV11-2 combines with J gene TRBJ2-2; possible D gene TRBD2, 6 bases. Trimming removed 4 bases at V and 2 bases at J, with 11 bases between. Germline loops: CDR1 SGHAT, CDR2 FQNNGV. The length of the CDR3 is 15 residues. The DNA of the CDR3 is TGTGCCAGCAGCTACGGGAGTTTAAACACCGGGGAGCTGTTTTTT. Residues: CASSYGSLNTGELFF.

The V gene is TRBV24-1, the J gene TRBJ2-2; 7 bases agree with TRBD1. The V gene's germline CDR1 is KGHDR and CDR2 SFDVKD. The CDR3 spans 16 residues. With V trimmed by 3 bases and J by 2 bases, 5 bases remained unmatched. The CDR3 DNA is TGTGCCACCAGTGATACCGGGACAGTCAACACCGGGGAGCTGTTTTTT. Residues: CATSDTGTVNTGELFF.

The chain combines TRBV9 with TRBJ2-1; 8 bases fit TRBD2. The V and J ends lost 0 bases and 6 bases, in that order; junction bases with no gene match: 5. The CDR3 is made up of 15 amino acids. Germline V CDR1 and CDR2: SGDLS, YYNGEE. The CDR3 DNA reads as TGTGCCAGCAGCGTAGGAGGGACTAGTATCAATGAGCAGTTCTTC. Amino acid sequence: CASSVGGTSINEQFF. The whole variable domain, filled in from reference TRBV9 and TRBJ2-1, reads DSGVTQTPKHLITATGQRVTLRCSPRSGDLSVYWYQQSLDQGLQFLIQYYNGEERAKGNILERFSAQQFPDLHSELNLSSLELGDSALYFCASSVGGTSINEQFFGPGTRLTVL.

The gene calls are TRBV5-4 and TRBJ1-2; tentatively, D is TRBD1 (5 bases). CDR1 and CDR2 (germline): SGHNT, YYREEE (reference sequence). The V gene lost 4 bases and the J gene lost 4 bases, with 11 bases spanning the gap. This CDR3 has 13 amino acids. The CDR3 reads CASSASGRYGYTF. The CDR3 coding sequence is TGTGCCAGCAGCGCGTCGGGACGCTATGGCTACACCTTC.

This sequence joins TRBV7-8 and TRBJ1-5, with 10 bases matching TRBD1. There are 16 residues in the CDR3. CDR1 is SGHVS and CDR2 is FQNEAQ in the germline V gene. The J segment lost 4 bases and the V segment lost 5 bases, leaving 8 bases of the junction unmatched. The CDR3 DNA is TGTGCCAGCAGCAAACGCCCGGGACAGGGGAATCAGCCCCAGCATTTT. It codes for CASSKRPGQGNQPQHF.

CDR3 bases: TGTGCCAGCAGCTTCGAGGCCACCACCTGGGCTGGCTACACCTTC. Its translation is CASSFEATTWAGYTF. This chain joins TRBV5-6 and TRBJ1-2; no definite D call. V was pared by 2 bases and J by 7 bases, with 18 bases between. CDR3 size: 15 residues. CDR1 and CDR2 from the germline V gene are SGHDT and YYEEEE.

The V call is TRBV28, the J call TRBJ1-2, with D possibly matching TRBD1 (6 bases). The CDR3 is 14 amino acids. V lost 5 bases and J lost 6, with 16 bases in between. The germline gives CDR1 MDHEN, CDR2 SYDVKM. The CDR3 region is CASSPAQGRDGYTF. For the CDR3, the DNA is TGTGCCAGCAGTCCAGCACAGGGACGGGATGGCTACACCTTC.

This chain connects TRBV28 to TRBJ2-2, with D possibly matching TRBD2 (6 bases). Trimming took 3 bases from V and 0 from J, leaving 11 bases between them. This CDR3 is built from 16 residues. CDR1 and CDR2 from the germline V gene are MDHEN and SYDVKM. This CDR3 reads CASSFSGGTNTGELFF. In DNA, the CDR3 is TGTGCCAGCAGTTTTTCCGGGGGTACGAACACCGGGGAGCTGTTTTTT.

The CDR3 coding sequence is TGTGCCAGCAGCACCACCCGGGAAAATGAGCAGTTCTTC. This codes for CASSTTRENEQFF. The chain combines TRBV7-3 with TRBJ2-1; D is possibly TRBD2 (5 bases). The V gene's germline CDR1 is SGHTA and CDR2 FQGTGA. This CDR3 has 13 amino acids. Trimming cost V 5 bases and J 7 bases, with 12 bases left between them.